This T cell receptor (beta chain) derives from a study of T-cell memory formation after mild COVID-19. Via MiXCR, TCRdb re-called the 5' RACE reads, giving one row per CDR3 protein. This sample has approximately 150,000 distinct CDR3 sequences, with about 5.7% found just once. The CDR3 has 17 amino acids. V dropped 4 bases and J dropped 1 base, with 19 bases sitting between them. Germline CDR1 and CDR2: SEHNR and FQNEAQ (reference sequence). The chain combines TRBV7-9 with TRBJ1-2; D perhaps matches TRBD1 (5 bases). The specimen sequenced was PBMCs or a T cell subset sorted from them (not recorded which). This clonotype was obtained from an adult woman who had mild COVID-19 (a few samples of this study predate the infection). Cell type and time point are not known. CDR3: CASSSFGGGAINYGYTF. CDR3 coding DNA: TGTGCCAGCAGCTCCTTTGGCGGAGGGGCGATTAACTATGGCTACACCTTC.